A selection of T cell receptor beta chains follows, all from one sample in a study of blood T cell repertoires in COVID-19. Clones were sequenced by immunoSEQ multiplex PCR, and TCRdb holds only the in-frame ones, with some missing. The data contain about 45,000 clones, 90% to 95% of them seen just once; the ten biggest clones take up around 0.39%. What was sequenced was peripheral blood. The source is a man aged 45-65 years with COVID-19, enrolled during active disease. Both conserved end residues are part of each CDR3. A D gene is named only where the DNA matches it firmly. For some rows the clone size is stated as once, few or many, or as a class when expanded; others skip it.

DNA	CDR3	V	J	size	D	length
TGTGCCAGCAGCCTAATTCAGGGGATCCCCTCCTACGAGCAGTACTTC	CASSLIQGIPSYEQYF	TRBV5-5	TRBJ2-7	-	-	16
TGCGCCAGCAGCTCCGGACTAGCGGGAGAAAATGTGACCCAGTACTTC	CASSSGLAGENVTQYF	TRBV5-1	TRBJ2-5	-	TRBD2	16
TGCGCCAGCAGCCAAGAGGCTAGCGGGAGTTACGAGCAGTACTTC	CASSQEASGSYEQYF	TRBV4-3	TRBJ2-7	-	TRBD2	15
TGTGCCAGCAGCAGGGGGTTGGGCAATCAGCCCCAGCATTTT	CASSRGLGNQPQHF	TRBV6-5	TRBJ1-5	-	TRBD1	14
TGCGCCAGCAGCTTGGAAGGCAGGTTCTACGAGCAGTACTTC	CASSLEGRFYEQYF	TRBV5-1	TRBJ2-7	few	-	14
TGTGCCAGCAGCCGGACTAGCGGGAGGTTGGAGACCCAGTACTTC	CASSRTSGRLETQYF	TRBV7-2	TRBJ2-5	-	TRBD2	15
TGTGCCAGCAAAAGACAGGTCAGCTCTGGAAACACCATATATTTT	CASKRQVSSGNTIYF	TRBV6-4	TRBJ1-3	-	-	15
TGTGCCAGCAGTTTAGGGGCACAGGGTGGAGTCTACACCTTC	CASSLGAQGGVYTF	TRBV28	TRBJ1-2	-	-	14
TGTGCCAGCAGTTCGCCAGACCGGGTGGCTGGCTACACCTTC	CASSSPDRVAGYTF	TRBV28	TRBJ1-2	once	-	14
TGTGCCAGCAGCGTAGGGGGGGTCGGTCAGCCCCAGCATTTT	CASSVGGVGQPQHF	TRBV9	TRBJ1-5	-	-	14
TGCGCCAGCAGCTTGCCTGGAGGGCGGCGCTACGAGCAGTACTTC	CASSLPGGRRYEQYF	TRBV5-1	TRBJ2-7	-	-	15
TGTGCTAGTGGCCCCGGGACAGGGGGCACCGGGGAGCTGTTTTTT	CASGPGTGGTGELFF	TRBV12-5	TRBJ2-2	-	TRBD1	15
TGTGCCAGCAGCCGAGGGACATTAGGGCCTCAGCCCCAGCATTTT	CASSRGTLGPQPQHF	TRBV6-5	TRBJ1-5	once	-	15
TGCAGCGTTGCAAGGCTCTCCAGCGATGAGCAGTTCTTC	CSVARLSSDEQFF	TRBV29-1	TRBJ2-1	-	-	13
TGCGCCAGCAGTGGTTTGGCGGGAAAAAACCCAGATACGCAGTATTTT	CASSGLAGKNPDTQYF	TRBV5-1	TRBJ2-3	-	-	16
TGTGCCATCCGGAGCGGGGACACTGAAGCTTTCTTT	CAIRSGDTEAFF	TRBV10-3	TRBJ1-1	-	-	12
TGTGCCAGCAGCTCGGCGGGGGGATGGGGCTACACCTTC	CASSSAGGWGYTF	TRBV5-4	TRBJ1-2	-	-	13
TGTGCCAGCAGTGACAGACAGACGAACACTGAAGCTTTCTTT	CASSDRQTNTEAFF	TRBV25-1	TRBJ1-1	-	-	14
TGTGCCAGCAGCCAAACATACATGAACACTGAAGCTTTCTTT	CASSQTYMNTEAFF	TRBV4-2	TRBJ1-1	-	-	14